This entry lists 3 T cell receptor beta chains sequenced from one sample in a study of blood T cell repertoires in COVID-19. Measured with immunoSEQ multiplex PCR; TCRdb has only the in-frame clones, and not every one. The repertoire holds 300,000 to 450,000 clones, with more than 75% as singletons. The sample consisted of PBMCs or T cells enriched from blood (not recorded which). The receptors derive from a woman aged 25 to 39 who had recovered from COVID-19.

The chain has TRBV30 and TRBJ1-4; D not certain. Looked up from germline, CDR1 is GTSNPN and CDR2 is SVGIG (reference sequence). The CDR3 length is 12 residues. Trimming removed 1 base from V and 14 bases from J, with 14 bases in between. The CDR3 protein is CAWSGRSDVLFF. The CDR3 DNA follows: TGTGCCTGGAGTGGACGCAGCGACGTGCTGTTTTTT.

The chain recombines TRBV30 with TRBJ1-1; D is unclear. Trimming removed 2 bases from V and 4 bases from J, with 17 bases in between. Germline V CDR1 and CDR2: GTSNPN, SVGIG (reference sequence). This CDR3 region has 15 residues. The CDR3 DNA sequence: TGTGCCTGGAGTATCAGCCGAGGGAAGGTCACTGAAGCTTTCTTT. This sequence encodes CAWSISRGKVTEAFF.

The V and J genes are TRBV28 and TRBJ1-5; 9 bases map to TRBD1. The CDR3 has 17 residues. V shed 6 bases, J shed 2 bases, and the junction held 11 bases outside the gene matches. Germline V CDR1 and CDR2: MDHEN, SYDVKM. The CDR3 sequence is CASREHRGLSGNQPQHF. CDR3 bases: TGTGCCAGCAGGGAACACAGGGGGCTATCGGGCAATCAGCCCCAGCATTTT.